The 28 T cell receptor beta chains below come from one sample, sequenced in a study of cytomegalovirus exposure and HLA in healthy donors. Primers: 60 Vbeta forward and 13 Jbeta reverse. TCRdb keeps only in-frame clones here, not all; method: immunoSEQ multiplex PCR. The sample includes 30,000 to 40,000 clones, 81% seen only once; the top ten take about 9.3%. Sequencing input: PBMCs. These TCRs come from a woman in her thirties or forties in good health and CMV-seronegative.

The chain couples TRBV11-1 to TRBJ2-3; TRBD2 matches at 8 bases. Trimming cost V 5 bases and J 2 bases; bases outside gene matches: 6. The CDR3 spans 15 residues. CDR1 SGHAT and CDR2 FQDESV come from the germline V gene (reference sequence). CDR3 nucleotide sequence: TGTGCCAGCAGCCGAGCGGGGGCCATCACAGATACGCAGTATTTT. Its protein product is CASSRAGAITDTQYF.

This sequence joins TRBV6-1 and TRBJ2-1; a weak D match, TRBD2 (5 bases). Looked up from germline, CDR1 is MNHNS and CDR2 is SASEGT. The CDR3 length is 16 residues. Trimming cost V 2 bases and J 10 bases, with 21 bases left between them. The CDR3 region has the DNA TGTGCCAGCAGTGAATATGCCAAGGGTGGGTCGGGAGAGCAGTTCTTC. Its protein is CASSEYAKGGSGEQFF.

Here the CDR3 reads CASSLQIPGELFF. The CDR3 DNA is TGTGCCAGCAGCTTACAGATCCCCGGGGAGCTGTTTTTT. J is TRBJ2-2 and V is TRBV7-8; D is unclear. The CDR3 runs 13 residues. The germline V gene has CDR1 SGHVS and CDR2 FQNEAQ. V lost 2 bases, J lost 6 bases, and 7 bases lay in between.

V is TRBV5-1 and J is TRBJ1-2; maybe TRBD1 (5 bases). CDR1 and CDR2 from the germline V gene are SGHRS and YFSETQ. The CDR3 covers 12 residues. Trimming stripped 4 bases from V and 5 bases from J, with 9 bases between. This chain's CDR3 is CASSKTDYGYTF. CDR3 nucleotide sequence: TGCGCCAGCAGCAAGACAGATTATGGCTACACCTTC.

The chain uses TRBV2 and TRBJ2-5; 7 bases line up with TRBD2. Germline lookup yields CDR1 SNHLY and CDR2 FYNNEI. The junction had 12 bases not matched to a gene; V was cut back by 5 bases and J by 0 bases. This CDR3 region has 17 residues. The CDR3 nucleotides are TGTGCCAGCAGTCCCCTCTGGGGAGGGCAGTACCAAGAGACCCAGTACTTC. Translation gives CASSPLWGGQYQETQYF.

The chain joins TRBV5-1 to TRBJ1-1, with D possibly TRBD1 on 6 matching bases. The CDR3 loop spans 15 amino acids. With 5 bases removed from V and 0 bases from J, the gap between germline ends came to 14 bases. Germline CDR1 is SGHRS and CDR2 is YFSETQ. CDR3 protein: CASRGTSFMNTEAFF. CDR3 nucleotides: TGCGCCAGCAGGGGGACAAGTTTTATGAACACTGAAGCTTTCTTT.

V gene TRBV5-6 combines with J gene TRBJ1-1, with D possibly being TRBD1 (6 bases). Germline V gene lookup returns CDR1 SGHDT and CDR2 YYEEEE. The ends were cut back, 3 bases at V and 1 base at J, with 13 bases in the middle. The CDR3 totals 15 residues. The CDR3 nucleotides read TGTGCCAGCAGCTCTTTAGGGACATCGAACACTGAAGCTTTCTTT. This codes for CASSSLGTSNTEAFF. Drawing the rest from reference TRBV5-6 and TRBJ1-1, the complete variable domain is DAGVTQSPTHLIKTRGQQVTLRCSPKSGHDTVSWYQQALGQGPQFIFQYYEEEERQRGNFPDRFSGHQFPNYSSELNVNALLLGDSALYLCASSSLGTSNTEAFFGQGTRLTVV.

Here the CDR3 reads CASSPRQGSSGANVLTF. CDR3 in DNA: TGCGCCAGCAGCCCTCGACAGGGGAGCTCTGGGGCCAACGTCCTGACTTTC. V is TRBV5-1 and J is TRBJ2-6, with TRBD1 identical over 8 bases. The CDR3 runs 17 residues. V lost 4 bases, J lost 0 bases, and 6 bases stayed unmatched. CDR1 is SGHRS and CDR2 is YFSETQ in the germline V gene. Full variable domain (rest looked up from reference TRBV5-1 and TRBJ2-6): KAGVTQTPRYLIKTRGQQVTLSCSPISGHRSVSWYQQTPGQGLQFLFEYFSETQRNKGNFPGRFSGRQFSNSRSEMNVSTLELGDSALYLCASSPRQGSSGANVLTFGAGSRLTVL.

The chain has TRBV5-4 and TRBJ2-1; D unresolved. Trimming removed 0 bases from V and 0 bases from J, with 16 bases in between. Germline V gene sequence: CDR1 SGHNT, CDR2 YYREEE (reference sequence). The CDR3 sequence is 18 residues long. CDR3 sequence reads: CASSLAERPSDSYNEQFF. The CDR3, as DNA: TGTGCCAGCAGCTTGGCCGAGAGGCCCAGCGACTCCTACAATGAGCAGTTCTTC.

This rearrangement joins TRBV19 to TRBJ2-4; TRBD2 matches at 8 bases. CDR3 length: 18 residues. Germline V gives CDR1 LNHDA, CDR2 SQIVND (reference sequence). Trimming removed 2 bases from V and 0 bases from J; junction bases left unmatched: 9. CDR3 amino acids: CASSIRSSGPIAKNIQYF. The CDR3, as DNA: TGTGCCAGTAGTATACGGTCTAGCGGGCCGATAGCCAAAAACATTCAGTACTTC. Full variable domain (outside the CDR3, taken from reference TRBV19 and TRBJ2-4): DGGITQSPKYLFRKEGQNVTLSCEQNLNHDAMYWYRQDPGQGLRLIYYSQIVNDFQKGDIAEGYSVSREKKESFPLTVTSAQKNPTAFYLCASSIRSSGPIAKNIQYFGAGTRLSVL.

The chain is built from TRBV7-9 and TRBJ2-7, with 12 bases lining up with TRBD1. This CDR3 has 15 residues. The V segment lost 3 bases and the J segment 4 bases; nucleotides outside the gene matches: 4. The germline CDR1 and CDR2 sequences are SEHNR and FQNEAQ (reference sequence). CDR3 DNA sequence: TGTGCCAGCAGCTTGGGACAGGGGGCGAGGTACGAGCAGTACGTC. Translated: CASSLGQGARYEQYV.

The chain links TRBV5-4 to TRBJ1-2; D is perhaps TRBD1 (5 bases). Trimming removed 4 bases from V and 6 bases from J, with 13 bases in between. Germline V gene sequence: CDR1 SGHNT, CDR2 YYREEE (reference sequence). The CDR3 sequence is 13 residues long. The CDR3 is CASSPGGENGYTF. Written as DNA, the CDR3 is TGTGCCAGCAGCCCGGGGGGGGAGAATGGCTACACCTTC.

CDR3 DNA sequence: TGTGCCAGCAGCCAAGTAAATGGCTACACCTTC. It yields the protein CASSQVNGYTF. This chain connects TRBV4-2 to TRBJ1-2; D unclear. The CDR3 is made up of 11 amino acids. CDR1 and CDR2 (germline): LGHNA, YNFKEQ. The V end was cut by 1 base, the J end by 6 bases, with 3 bases between.

CDR3 coding DNA: TGTGCCAGCAGCAAATTGAACCGGGACAGAGACTTC. Residues: CASSKLNRDRDF. The V call is TRBV21-1, the J call TRBJ2-7; the listed D gene, TRBD1, was not tested against the DNA. TRBV21-1 is listed as a pseudogene. CDR3 size: 12 residues.

V and J are TRBV9 and TRBJ2-7, with D uncertain. V was clipped by 3 bases and J by 3 bases, with 7 bases between them. In germline, CDR1 is SGDLS, CDR2 YYNGEE. The CDR3 contains 12 residues. CDR3 sequence: CASSEQNYEQYF. The CDR3 DNA is TGTGCCAGCAGCGAACAGAACTACGAGCAGTACTTC.

The V and J genes are TRBV6-6 and TRBJ1-1, with a weak D call TRBD1 (6 bases). Germline loops: CDR1 MNHNY, CDR2 SVGAGI (reference sequence). The CDR3 spans 13 residues. Between the trimmed V and J ends, which lost 7 bases and 10 bases, there was a span of 19 bases. The DNA of the CDR3 is TGTGCCAGCACCCAGGGGACATCTGCTAGAGCTTTCTTT. It specifies CASTQGTSARAFF.

This clone was seen more than once but under ten times. V usage is TRBV6-6 and J usage is TRBJ1-1; D is unresolved. CDR1 MNHNY and CDR2 SVGAGI come from the germline V gene (reference sequence). Trimming cost V 2 bases and J 4 bases, with 11 bases left between them. This CDR3 is 14 amino acids long. The CDR3 DNA is TGTGCCAGCAGTTACGACTTCGGTAGCACTGAAGCTTTCTTT. It translates to CASSYDFGSTEAFF.

The rearrangement joins TRBV29-1 to TRBJ1-5; 8 positions match TRBD1. The germline gives CDR1 SQVTM, CDR2 ANQGSEA. The ends lost 7 bases at V and 5 bases at J; junction bases unmatched: 7. This CDR3 has 13 amino acids. The CDR3 bases are TGCAGCGCCCAAGGACAGGGCGATCAGCCCCAGCATTTT. Amino acids: CSAQGQGDQPQHF.

The chain carries TRBV7-8 and TRBJ2-5, with D possibly matching TRBD2 (6 bases). The V gene lost 5 bases and the J gene lost 5 bases, with 15 bases spanning the gap. Germline CDR1 and CDR2: SGHVS and FQNEAQ. The CDR3 is 14 residues long. The CDR3 DNA is TGTGCCAGCAGCCCCACGACGGGGAGGGAGACCCAGTACTTC. Translating gives CASSPTTGRETQYF.

The V gene is TRBV10-3, the J gene TRBJ2-6; no reliable D call. V lost 10 bases, J lost 6 bases, and 7 bases lay in between. CDR3 length equals 11 residues. Germline V gene lookup returns CDR1 ENHRY and CDR2 SYGVKD. For the CDR3, the DNA is TGTGCCACTGGAGCGGCCAACGTCCTGACTTTC. This encodes CATGAANVLTF.

This chain uses TRBV2 with TRBJ2-7; 7 bases are a match to TRBD2. The CDR3 contains 15 residues. V gave up 8 bases and J gave up 1 base; unmatched junction bases: 11. Per germline, CDR1 SNHLY and CDR2 FYNNEI. In DNA form, the CDR3 reads TGTGCCAGCCAGGAGAGGGGACTACCTTCCTACGAGCAGTACTTC. Its translation: CASQERGLPSYEQYF.

V and J are TRBV2 and TRBJ2-2; D call uncertain. Germline loops: CDR1 SNHLY, CDR2 FYNNEI. With 4 bases removed from V and 4 bases from J, the gap between germline ends came to 13 bases. CDR3 size: 15 residues. The DNA of the CDR3 is TGTGCCAGCAGTGTATCCGGGTTGGGCACCGGGGAGCTGTTTTTT. Amino acid sequence: CASSVSGLGTGELFF.

This sequence joins TRBV6-1 and TRBJ2-1; 8 bases match TRBD2. The CDR3 runs to 16 residues. With 1 base clipped from V and 4 bases from J, the junction kept 6 bases outside the gene matches. CDR1 MNHNS and CDR2 SASEGT come from the germline V gene. CDR3 in DNA: TGTGCCAGCAGTGAAGAGATAGCGGGGACGTACAATGAGCAGTTCTTC. Translating it yields CASSEEIAGTYNEQFF.

This chain uses TRBV4-3 with TRBJ2-5; no firm D call. V was pared by 0 bases and J by 0 bases, with 5 bases between. Germline CDR1 LGHNA, CDR2 YSLEER. CDR3 length: 14 residues. The CDR3 region has the DNA TGCGCCAGCAGCCAAGATGGCTACCAAGAGACCCAGTACTTC. Its protein product is CASSQDGYQETQYF.

This rearrangement joins TRBV5-4 to TRBJ2-7; D is perhaps TRBD1 (5 bases). Germline V gives CDR1 SGHNT, CDR2 YYREEE (reference sequence). The CDR3 is 12 amino acids. V was pared by 4 bases and J by 3 bases, with 8 bases between. The CDR3 region has the DNA TGTGCCAGCAGCGCCGACAGCTACGAGCAGTACTTC. The encoded protein is CASSADSYEQYF. Variable domain in full (rest from reference TRBV5-4 and TRBJ2-7): ETGVTQSPTHLIKTRGQQVTLRCSSQSGHNTVSWYQQALGQGPQFIFQYYREEENGRGNFPPRFSGLQFPNYSSELNVNALELDDSALYLCASSADSYEQYFGPGTRLTVT.

The rearrangement links TRBV30 to TRBJ1-1; no definite D call. CDR3 length: 15 amino acids. Germline CDR1 and CDR2: GTSNPN and SVGIG (reference sequence). Trimming removed 0 bases from V and 6 bases from J, with 17 bases in between. DNA for the CDR3: TGTGCCTGGAGTGTACCGACACCCTCAGTGTCTGAAGCTTTCTTT. Translated, it gives CAWSVPTPSVSEAFF. Filled out from reference TRBV30 and TRBJ1-1, the complete variable domain reads SQTIHQWPATLVQPVGSPLSLECTVEGTSNPNLYWYRQAAGRGLQLLFYSVGIGQISSEVPQNLSASRPQDRQFILSSKKLLLSDSGFYLCAWSVPTPSVSEAFFGQGTRLTVV.

V is TRBV7-8 and J is TRBJ2-3; 7 positions match TRBD2. CDR3 length: 17 residues. The J segment lost 8 bases and the V segment lost 7 bases, leaving 21 bases of the junction unmatched. CDR1 is SGHVS and CDR2 is FQNEAQ in the germline V gene. CDR3 residues: CASTPPLREGSYGTQYF. In nucleotides, the CDR3 is TGTGCCAGCACCCCACCCCTAAGGGAGGGCTCTTATGGTACGCAGTATTTT. Together with reference TRBV7-8 and TRBJ2-3, the CDR3 gives the full variable domain: GAGVSQSPRYKVAKRGQDVALRCDPISGHVSLFWYQQALGQGPEFLTYFQNEAQLDKSGLPSDRFFAERPEGSVSTLKIQRTQQEDSAVYLCASTPPLREGSYGTQYFGPGTRLTVL.

The chain recombines TRBV5-1 with TRBJ1-1; no clear D gene. The CDR3 loop spans 13 amino acids. Germline V gives CDR1 SGHRS, CDR2 YFSETQ. The V gene lost 4 bases and the J gene lost 4 bases, with 11 bases spanning the gap. CDR3 in DNA: TGCGCCAGCAGCCCCGGGTCGGGCACTGAAGCTTTCTTT. As protein: CASSPGSGTEAFF.